The clone carrying this TCR beta chain was counted once. These data originate in a study of T cell changes during pregnancy in multiple sclerosis. Looked up from germline, CDR1 is LNHDA and CDR2 is SQIVND (reference sequence). The CDR3 is 15 residues long. Trimming removed 4 bases from V and 2 bases from J, with 12 bases in between. Assay: immunoSEQ multiplex PCR; the TCRdb copy retains only in-frame clones and omits some. Here the sample spans tens of thousands of clones, almost 95% being singletons. The rearrangement uses TRBV19 and TRBJ1-5; a possible D gene is TRBD1 (6 bases). The clonotype was recovered from a female donor in good health, enrolled as a control in a pregnancy study. The sample consisted of peripheral blood, taken in the third trimester of pregnancy. CDR3 DNA: TGTGCCAGTAGTAGTTTGGGGGCAGGCAATCAGCCCCAGCATTTT. It translates to CASSSLGAGNQPQHF.